This TCR beta chain came from a study of CD8+ T cells in alopecia areata. Study as a whole: Tofacitinib administration to treated patients was oral, at 5 to 10 mg twice daily. Treatment with tofacitinib (6 to 18 months) was followed by 6 months off drug.

The authors extracted RNA and reverse transcribed it into cDNA as the sequencing template. Generated by immunoSEQ multiplex PCR, the TCRdb table keeps only in-frame clones and is missing some. The table shows around 140,000 clones, with roughly 50% occurring only once. As part of sample collection, lesional scalp punch biopsies and peripheral blood were taken from alopecia areata patients. Sorted out of PBMCs were CD4+ T cells and CD8+ T cells. The CDR3 extends over 14 amino acids. Germline CDR1 SGDLS, CDR2 YYNGEE. The ends lost 4 bases at V and 3 bases at J; junction bases unmatched: 6. The specimen comprised CD8+ T cells sorted from blood, sampled at week 0. This sequence originates from a human donor with alopecia areata. The chain uses TRBV9 and TRBJ1-2; 7 nucleotides agree with TRBD1. Here the CDR3 DNA reads TGTGCCAGCAGCCCGAATACAGGGGACTATGGCTACACCTTC. This codes for CASSPNTGDYGYTF.